This TCR beta chain appears in the sequencing data of a study of OX40 agonist ivuxolimab in advanced cancers. Study background: Patients received intravenous ivuxolimab every 2 weeks at 0.01 to 10 mg/kg. People in dose escalation had one of these cancers: hepatocellular carcinoma, melanoma, renal cell or head and neck cancer.

Trimming took 1 base from V and 1 from J, leaving 8 bases between them. CDR1 SGHVS and CDR2 FQNEAQ come from the germline V gene. The CDR3 is 16 residues long. The protocol was immunoSEQ multiplex PCR, while the TCRdb copy is restricted to in-frame clones and leaves out a portion. The sample shows under 90,000 clones, roughly 83% of them seen only once. This clone showed up just a few times. This chain joins TRBV7-8 and TRBJ2-6; D is possibly TRBD1 (5 bases). This receptor was identified in an adult with an advanced solid tumor such as melanoma, head and neck, liver or kidney cancer. Material: CD4+ or CD8+ T cells sorted from blood, obtained in a trial of the OX40 agonist ivuxolimab. The CDR3 DNA reads TGTGCCAGCAGCTTAGGACAGTTATCTGGGGCCAACGTCCTGACTTTC. Amino acid sequence: CASSLGQLSGANVLTF.